The sequence of this TCR beta chain was determined in a study of T cell responses to AZD1222 COVID-19 vaccine. Findings of the study overall: Two AZD1222 doses significantly raised spike-specific TCR breadth and depth over controls.

About this clone itself: The antigen is undetermined.

The CDR3 is made up of 12 amino acids. CDR1 and CDR2 from the germline V gene are SGHRS and YFSETQ. The V gene lost 1 base and the J gene lost 3 bases, with 4 bases spanning the gap. Sequenced by immunoSEQ multiplex PCR; TCRdb stores in-frame clones only, minus some. The sample has 120,000 or so clones; approximately 92% are singletons. The material sequenced was peripheral blood, taken on day 0 of AZD1222 vaccination. This TCR came from an adult in good health. The chain joins TRBV5-1 to TRBJ2-5; D gene unclear. The CDR3 loop reads CASSLSEETQYF. CDR3 nucleotide sequence: TGCGCCAGCAGCTTGTCAGAAGAGACCCAGTACTTC. Full variable domain (remainder filled in from reference TRBV5-1 and TRBJ2-5): KAGVTQTPRYLIKTRGQQVTLSCSPISGHRSVSWYQQTPGQGLQFLFEYFSETQRNKGNFPGRFSGRQFSNSRSEMNVSTLELGDSALYLCASSLSEETQYFGPGTRLLVL.